Below, 7 T cell receptor beta chains from the same sample are listed, as sequenced in a study of response to subunit inactivated influenza vaccine. TCRdb processed the RT-PCR reads anew with MiXCR; each CDR3 protein has one entry. The repertoire consists of 300,000 to 350,000 distinct CDR3 sequences, with just over 20% occurring once and the leading ten covering roughly 10%. The source was PBMCs from blood, collected less than 22 months after vaccination. The source of these receptors is a man between 50 and 69 years old who received an inactivated influenza vaccine.

The sample holds one count of this clonotype. The chain links TRBV4-3 to TRBJ2-6; possible D gene TRBD2, 6 bases. The V gene lost 2 bases and the J gene lost 1 base, with 18 bases spanning the gap. CDR1 is LGHNA and CDR2 is YSLEER in the germline V gene. This CDR3 is built from 19 residues. The CDR3 DNA follows: TGCGCCAGCAGCCAACAGGTGCGGGGAAGGACTTCTGGGGCCAACGTCCTGACTTTC. Protein product: CASSQQVRGRTSGANVLTF.

The chain links TRBV4-3 to TRBJ1-2, with 7 bases matching TRBD1. This CDR3 region has 17 residues. In germline, CDR1 is LGHNA, CDR2 YSLEER. The V segment lost 0 bases and the J segment 0 bases; nucleotides outside the gene matches: 7. In nucleotides, the CDR3 is TGCGCCAGCAGCCAAGATCTGGACAGGACTACTAACTATGGCTACACCTTC. It translates to CASSQDLDRTTNYGYTF.

The chain combines TRBV10-3 with TRBJ1-6; D is uncertain. Germline lookup yields CDR1 ENHRY and CDR2 SYGVKD. This CDR3 is 15 amino acids long. V dropped 5 bases and J dropped 6 bases, with 14 bases sitting between them. CDR3 in amino acids: CAISSRPGGNSPLHF. The CDR3 coding sequence is TGTGCCATCAGTTCCAGACCCGGCGGTAATTCACCCCTCCACTTT.

This rearrangement joins TRBV20-1 to TRBJ1-1, with D unclear. The CDR3 is 15 residues long. V dropped 1 base and J dropped 3 bases, with 15 bases sitting between them. The germline gives CDR1 DFQATT, CDR2 SNEGSKA (reference sequence). The CDR3 here is CSARARVLSDTEAFF. The CDR3 DNA follows: TGCAGTGCTAGAGCACGGGTATTATCAGACACTGAAGCTTTCTTT.

This clonotype showed up just a few times. The chain has TRBV5-1 and TRBJ1-3, with 7 nucleotides matching TRBD1. Germline CDR1 and CDR2: SGHRS and YFSETQ. The CDR3 runs to 14 residues. Trimming took 6 bases from V and 0 from J; bases not matched to a gene: 3. The CDR3 sequence: CASTAGGSGNTIYF. The CDR3, as DNA: TGCGCCAGCACCGCAGGGGGCTCTGGAAACACCATATATTTT.

This clonotype has ten or more counts. V gene TRBV29-1 combines with J gene TRBJ1-1; 8 nucleotides match TRBD1. V trimming: 7 bases; J trimming: 6 bases; junction bases outside the gene matches: 16. The germline V gene has CDR1 SQVTM and CDR2 ANQGSEA. The CDR3 is 15 residues long. CDR3 DNA: TGCAGCGCCGAACCCGGACAGGGAGGGTCCCCTGAAGCTTTCTTT. Translating it yields CSAEPGQGGSPEAFF.

V and J are TRBV6-1 and TRBJ2-5; 9 bases map to TRBD1. CDR1 MNHNS and CDR2 SASEGT come from the germline V gene. The J segment lost 2 bases and the V segment lost 4 bases, leaving 8 bases of the junction unmatched. The CDR3 is 16 amino acids. CDR3 loop: CASSAPRQGGQETQYF. In DNA form, the CDR3 reads TGTGCCAGCAGTGCCCCTCGACAGGGGGGACAAGAGACCCAGTACTTC.